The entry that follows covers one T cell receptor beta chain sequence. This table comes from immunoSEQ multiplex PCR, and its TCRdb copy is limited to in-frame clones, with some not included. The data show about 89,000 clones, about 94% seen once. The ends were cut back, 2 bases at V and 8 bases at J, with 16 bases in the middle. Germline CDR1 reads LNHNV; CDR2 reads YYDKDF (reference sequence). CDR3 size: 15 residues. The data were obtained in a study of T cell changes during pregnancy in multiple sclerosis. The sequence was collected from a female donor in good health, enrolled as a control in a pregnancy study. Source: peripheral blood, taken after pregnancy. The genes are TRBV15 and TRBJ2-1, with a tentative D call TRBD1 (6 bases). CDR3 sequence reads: CATSRNLKQGYEQFF. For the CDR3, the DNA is TGTGCCACCAGCAGAAACCTTAAACAGGGCTATGAGCAGTTCTTC.